Listed below are T cell receptor beta chains from one sample, sequenced in a study of T cell responses to AZD1222 COVID-19 vaccine. The table came from immunoSEQ multiplex PCR; TCRdb's copy has only in-frame clones and leaves some out. The table has about 150,000 clones, approximately 87% seen once. The material was peripheral blood, obtained on day 0 of MenACWY control vaccination. The receptors were sampled from an adult in good health. Both conserved end residues are part of each CDR3. Fields, in order: clone size, V gene, J gene, CDR3 protein. The size field is filled for only some rows; it gives once, few, many or a size class.

>-|TRBV9|TRBJ2-3
CASSALAGGSTDTQYF
>-|TRBV12-3/TRBV12-4|TRBJ1-1
CASSMTGFTEAFF
>-|TRBV30|TRBJ1-2
CAWGSSYGYTF
>few|TRBV5-1|TRBJ1-4
CASGTRPNEKLFF
>-|TRBV7-2|TRBJ2-7
CASSPVRVTGSSYEQYF
>-|TRBV24-1|TRBJ2-1
CATRGQKPNNEQFF
>few|TRBV12-3/TRBV12-4|TRBJ1-2
CASSSNRMQDTF
>few|TRBV6-2/TRBV6-3|TRBJ1-1
CASSYLNTEAFF
>-|TRBV11-2|TRBJ1-4
CASSLVPYEKLFF
>-|TRBV21-1|TRBJ2-7
CASSKGRRWRAYEQYF
>once|TRBV5-1|TRBJ1-1
CASGLDRTNTEAFF
>few|TRBV28|TRBJ1-3
CASSSRDRLGNTIYF
>-|TRBV28|TRBJ1-6
CASSFGTSSYNSPLHF
>-|TRBV27|TRBJ2-1
CASSFKEGRNEQFF
>-|TRBV18|TRBJ1-5
CASSPRGVGGGLPQHF
>once|TRBV7-2|TRBJ2-6
CASSFAGGGSSGANVLTF
>once|TRBV25-1|TRBJ1-2
CASSEQGRVDGYTF
>-|TRBV29-1|TRBJ1-1
CSVFRATADTEAFF
>-|TRBV10-2|TRBJ2-5
CASSVYGGAGETQYF
>-|TRBV6-5|TRBJ2-7
CASSYMWASEQYF
>-|TRBV18|TRBJ1-1
CASSPSGWDTEAFF
>-|TRBV6-5|TRBJ2-5
CASRDRETQYF
>-|TRBV28|TRBJ1-4
CASGLGEKLFF
>-|TRBV3-1/TRBV3-2|TRBJ2-2
CASSSTTRTGELFF
>-|TRBV5-1|TRBJ2-3
CASSLQEAPADTQYF
>-|TRBV19|TRBJ1-5
CASMGVWRQPQHF
>-|TRBV6-2/TRBV6-3|TRBJ1-2
CASSYSGGRDYGYTF
>-|TRBV10-3|TRBJ1-2
CAISDPGINYGYTF
>few|TRBV19|TRBJ2-1
CASSPKGGRYNEQFF